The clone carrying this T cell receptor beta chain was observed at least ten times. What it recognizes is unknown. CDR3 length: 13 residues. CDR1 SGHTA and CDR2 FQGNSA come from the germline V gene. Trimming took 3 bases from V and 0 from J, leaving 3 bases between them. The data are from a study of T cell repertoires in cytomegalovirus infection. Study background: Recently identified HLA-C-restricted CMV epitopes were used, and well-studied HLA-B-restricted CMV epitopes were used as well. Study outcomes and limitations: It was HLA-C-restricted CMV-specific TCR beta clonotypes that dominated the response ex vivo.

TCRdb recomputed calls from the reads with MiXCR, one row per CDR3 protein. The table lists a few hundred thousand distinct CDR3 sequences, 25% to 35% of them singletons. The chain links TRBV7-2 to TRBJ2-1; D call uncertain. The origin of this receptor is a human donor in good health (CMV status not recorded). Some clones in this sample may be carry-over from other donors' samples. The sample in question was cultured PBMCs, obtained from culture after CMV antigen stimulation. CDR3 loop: CASSLSSYNEQFF. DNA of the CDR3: TGTGCCAGCAGCTTGAGCTCCTACAATGAGCAGTTCTTC.